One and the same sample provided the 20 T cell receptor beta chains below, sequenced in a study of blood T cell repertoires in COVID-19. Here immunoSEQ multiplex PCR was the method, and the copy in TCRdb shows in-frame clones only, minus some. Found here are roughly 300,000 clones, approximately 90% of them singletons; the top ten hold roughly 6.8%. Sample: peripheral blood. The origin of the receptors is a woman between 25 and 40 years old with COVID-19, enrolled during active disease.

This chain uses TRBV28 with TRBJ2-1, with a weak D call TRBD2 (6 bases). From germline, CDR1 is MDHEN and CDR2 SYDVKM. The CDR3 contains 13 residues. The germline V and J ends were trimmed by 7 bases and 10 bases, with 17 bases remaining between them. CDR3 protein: CASTPSAGSEQFF. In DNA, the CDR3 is TGTGCCAGCACCCCGTCCGCGGGATCGGAGCAGTTCTTC. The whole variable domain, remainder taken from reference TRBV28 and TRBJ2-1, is DVKVTQSSRYLVKRTGEKVFLECVQDMDHENMFWYRQDPGLGLRLIYFSYDVKMKEKGDIPEGYSVSREKKERFSLILESASTNQTSMYLCASTPSAGSEQFFGPGTRLTVL.

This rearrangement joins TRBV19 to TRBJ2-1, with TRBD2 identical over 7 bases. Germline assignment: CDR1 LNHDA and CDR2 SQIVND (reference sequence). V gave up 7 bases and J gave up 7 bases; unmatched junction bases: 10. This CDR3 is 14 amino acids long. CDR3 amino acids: CASTPVGEGNEQFF. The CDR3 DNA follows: TGTGCCAGTACCCCGGTGGGGGAGGGAAATGAGCAGTTCTTC.

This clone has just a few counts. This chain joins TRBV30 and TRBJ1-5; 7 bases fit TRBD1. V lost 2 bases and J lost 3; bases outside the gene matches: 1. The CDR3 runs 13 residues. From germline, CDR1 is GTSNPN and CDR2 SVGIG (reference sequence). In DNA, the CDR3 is TGTGCCTGGAGTAGGGGGCTCAATCAGCCCCAGCATTTT. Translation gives CAWSRGLNQPQHF. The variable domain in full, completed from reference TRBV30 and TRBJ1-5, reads SQTIHQWPATLVQPVGSPLSLECTVEGTSNPNLYWYRQAAGRGLQLLFYSVGIGQISSEVPQNLSASRPQDRQFILSSKKLLLSDSGFYLCAWSRGLNQPQHFGDGTRLSIL.

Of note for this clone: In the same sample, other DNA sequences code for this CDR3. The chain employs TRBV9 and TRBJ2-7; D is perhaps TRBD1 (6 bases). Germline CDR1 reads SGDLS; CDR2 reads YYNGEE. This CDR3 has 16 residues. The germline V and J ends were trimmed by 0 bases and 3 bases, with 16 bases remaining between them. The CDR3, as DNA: TGTGCCAGCAGCGTAGGGGGGCAGGGCGGTGTCTACGAGCAGTACTTC. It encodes CASSVGGQGGVYEQYF.

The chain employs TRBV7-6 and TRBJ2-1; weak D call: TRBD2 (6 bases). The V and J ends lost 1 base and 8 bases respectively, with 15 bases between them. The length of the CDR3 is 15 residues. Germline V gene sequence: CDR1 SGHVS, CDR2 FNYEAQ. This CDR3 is CASSLGATWGDEQFF. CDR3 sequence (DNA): TGTGCCAGCAGCTTAGGGGCCACGTGGGGGGATGAGCAGTTCTTC.

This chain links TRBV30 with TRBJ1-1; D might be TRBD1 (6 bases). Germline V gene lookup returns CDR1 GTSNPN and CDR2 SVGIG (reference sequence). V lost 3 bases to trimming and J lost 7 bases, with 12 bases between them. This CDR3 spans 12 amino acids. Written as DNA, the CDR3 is TGTGCCTGGAGCGATACAGGGAATGAAGCTTTCTTT. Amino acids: CAWSDTGNEAFF.

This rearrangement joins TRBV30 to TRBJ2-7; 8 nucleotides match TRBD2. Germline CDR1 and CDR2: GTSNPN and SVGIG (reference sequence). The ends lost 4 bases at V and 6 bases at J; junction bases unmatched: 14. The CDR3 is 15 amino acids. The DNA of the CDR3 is TGTGCCTGGAATCCAGCCGGGACTAGATCCCTCGAGCAGTACTTC. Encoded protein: CAWNPAGTRSLEQYF.

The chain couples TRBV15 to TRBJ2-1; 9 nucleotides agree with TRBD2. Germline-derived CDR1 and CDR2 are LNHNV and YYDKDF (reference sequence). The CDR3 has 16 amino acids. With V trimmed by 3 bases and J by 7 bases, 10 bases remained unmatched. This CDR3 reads CATSRWSGTSPNEQFF. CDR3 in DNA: TGTGCCACCAGCAGGTGGAGCGGGACTAGCCCGAATGAGCAGTTCTTC.

The CDR3 nucleotides are TGCGCCAGCAGCCGGACAGAAGTTAATGAAAAACTGTTTTTT. Translating it yields CASSRTEVNEKLFF. The V gene is TRBV4-1, the J gene TRBJ1-4, with D tentatively TRBD1 (6 bases). V dropped 4 bases and J dropped 4 bases, with 10 bases sitting between them. The CDR3 runs 14 residues. CDR1 and CDR2 (germline): MGHRA, YSYEKL.

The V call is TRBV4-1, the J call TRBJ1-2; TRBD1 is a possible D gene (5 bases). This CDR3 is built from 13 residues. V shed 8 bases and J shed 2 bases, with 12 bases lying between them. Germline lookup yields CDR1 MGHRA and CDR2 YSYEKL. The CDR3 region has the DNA TGCGCCAGCCGGCAGGGCGAGAACTATGGCTACACCTTC. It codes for CASRQGENYGYTF.

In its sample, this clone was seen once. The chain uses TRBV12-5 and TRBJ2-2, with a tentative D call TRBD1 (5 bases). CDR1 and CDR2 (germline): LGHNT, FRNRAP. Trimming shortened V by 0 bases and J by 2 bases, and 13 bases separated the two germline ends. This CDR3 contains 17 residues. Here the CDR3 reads CASGLVMGQLNTGELFF. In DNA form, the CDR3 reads TGTGCTAGTGGTTTGGTAATGGGGCAGTTAAACACCGGGGAGCTGTTTTTT.

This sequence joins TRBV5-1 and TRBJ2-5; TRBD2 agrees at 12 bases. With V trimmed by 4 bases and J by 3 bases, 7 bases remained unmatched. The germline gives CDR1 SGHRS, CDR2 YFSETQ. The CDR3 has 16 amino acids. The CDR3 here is CASSVTSGRIEETQYF. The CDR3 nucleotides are TGCGCCAGCAGCGTGACTAGCGGGAGAATAGAAGAGACCCAGTACTTC.

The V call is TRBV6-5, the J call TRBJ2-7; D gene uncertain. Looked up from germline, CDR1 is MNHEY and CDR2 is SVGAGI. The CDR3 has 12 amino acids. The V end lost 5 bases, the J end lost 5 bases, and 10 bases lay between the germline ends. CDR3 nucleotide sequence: TGTGCCAGCAGTACCCAGTACGACGAGCAGTACTTC. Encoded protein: CASSTQYDEQYF.

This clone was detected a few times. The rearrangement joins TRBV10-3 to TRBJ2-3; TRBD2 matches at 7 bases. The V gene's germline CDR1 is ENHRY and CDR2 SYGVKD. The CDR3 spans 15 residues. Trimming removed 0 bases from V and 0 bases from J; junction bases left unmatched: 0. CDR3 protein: CAISESSGSTDTQYF. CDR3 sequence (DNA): TGTGCCATCAGTGAGTCTAGCGGGAGCACAGATACGCAGTATTTT.

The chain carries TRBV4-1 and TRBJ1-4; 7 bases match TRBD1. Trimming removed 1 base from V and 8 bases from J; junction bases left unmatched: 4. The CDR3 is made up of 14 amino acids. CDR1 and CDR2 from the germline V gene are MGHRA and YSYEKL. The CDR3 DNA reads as TGCGCCAGCAGCCAAGGCCAGGGGGAGGAAAAACTGTTTTTT. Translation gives CASSQGQGEEKLFF.

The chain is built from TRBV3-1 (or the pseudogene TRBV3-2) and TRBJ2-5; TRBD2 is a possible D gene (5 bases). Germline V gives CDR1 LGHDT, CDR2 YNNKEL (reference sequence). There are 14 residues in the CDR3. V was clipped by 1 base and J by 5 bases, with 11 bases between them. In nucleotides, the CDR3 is TGTGCCAGCAGCCAAGGAGGGCCCTCGGAGACCCAGTACTTC. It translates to CASSQGGPSETQYF.

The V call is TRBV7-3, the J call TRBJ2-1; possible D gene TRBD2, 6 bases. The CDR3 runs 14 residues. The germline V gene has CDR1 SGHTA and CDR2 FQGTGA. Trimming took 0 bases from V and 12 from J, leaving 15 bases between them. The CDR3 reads CASSLTPGLHPQFF. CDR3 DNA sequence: TGTGCCAGCAGCTTAACCCCGGGACTTCACCCGCAGTTCTTC.

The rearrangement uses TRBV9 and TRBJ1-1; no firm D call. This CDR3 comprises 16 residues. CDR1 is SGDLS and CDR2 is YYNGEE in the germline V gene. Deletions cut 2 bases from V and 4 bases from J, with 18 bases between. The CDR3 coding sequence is TGTGCCAGCAGCGTTCCCCAACCGGGGAGGATCACTGAAGCTTTCTTT. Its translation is CASSVPQPGRITEAFF.

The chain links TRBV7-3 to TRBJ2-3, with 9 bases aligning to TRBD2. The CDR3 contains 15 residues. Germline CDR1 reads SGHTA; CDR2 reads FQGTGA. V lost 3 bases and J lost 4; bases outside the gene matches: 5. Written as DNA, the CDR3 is TGTGCCAGCAGCTTGGGCGGGAGGGCCGCAGATACGCAGTATTTT. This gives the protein CASSLGGRAADTQYF.

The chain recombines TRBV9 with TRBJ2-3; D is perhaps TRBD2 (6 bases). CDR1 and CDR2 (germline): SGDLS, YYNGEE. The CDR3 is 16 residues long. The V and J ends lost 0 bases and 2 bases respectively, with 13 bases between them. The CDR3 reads CASSVEGAGLTDTQYF. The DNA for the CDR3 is TGTGCCAGCAGCGTAGAAGGAGCGGGCCTCACAGATACGCAGTATTTT.